This paragraph reports one T cell receptor beta chain. This clonotype came up many times. Its antigen remains unidentified. The sample holds no much larger clone one base away, and base qualities are not on file. TCR beta CDR3 regions were amplified from RNA transcripts. The first round of RT-PCR for the TCR CDR3 was performed with the HTBI primer set and the Qiagen OneStep RT-PCR kit. The libraries were constructed in a second round of multiplex PCR and then size-selected and purified. Libraries were sequenced paired-end with 100 bp reads on an Illumina HiSeq2000. Regarding the original processing steps: SOAPnuke was used to process the raw data, with reads discarded if the reads contained adapters or uncalled bases, had a mean Phred below 15, or lacked an exact constant-primer or identifier match. High-quality paired reads were merged using COPE v1.2.5, and each unique nucleotide sequence was defined as a clonotype. Clonotypes were aligned to IMGT TRBV, TRBD and TRBJ reference segments using MiTCR v1.1. The analysis was restricted to V-J combinations with a frequency above 0.0001, which together covered about 99% of the repertoires. The TCS score was defined as the ratio of F50 (clonal expansion) to E x V (chaos), calculated using BLOSUM62-based TCRdist between CDR3 peptides within each V-J. Welch's t-statistics and random forest reduced roughly 500 V-J features to fewer than 15, which were used in a naive Bayes classifier (R e1071). Using fastp trimming at Q25 and MiXCR clonotype assembly, TCRdb reanalyzed the public sequencing data and kept in-frame beta chains. Rows with a matching CDR3 protein are joined into one entry that keeps the most common DNA and genes. TCRdb's processing, not the study's, gives the V and J calls here. Counted in this sample were about 560,000 distinct CDR3 sequences; 15% to 19% of them appeared once. In total, the top ten clones hold around 7.8% of the sample.

This entry is derived from a study of T cells in Graves' hyperthyroidism and ophthalmopathy (dated by TCRdb to between 2018 and 2021). Turning to the overall study: Peripheral blood was sampled at the time of initial diagnosis, prior to any treatment. The approximately 100 discovery patients were divided at random into training and test sets in a 7:3 ratio. The study also compared thyroid tissue and blood T-cell repertoires from more than five Graves' hyperthyroidism patients. Following sampling, methimazole starting at 30 mg daily was given to hyperthyroidism patients, and high-dose intravenous methylprednisolone was given to ophthalmopathy patients. To identify distinguishing TCR V-J signatures, a discovery cohort of about 95 patients was used, comprising roughly 45 with Graves' ophthalmopathy and some 60 with stable Graves' hyperthyroidism. The paper describes TCR Vbeta CDR3 sequencing of fewer than 150 peripheral blood samples, made up of roughly 40 ophthalmopathy patients, some 80 hyperthyroidism patients and 17 progressor patients. Whether ophthalmopathy could be predicted prospectively was tested in an independent validation cohort made up of fewer than 20 hyperthyroidism patients plus 17 patients who later progressed to ophthalmopathy.

Stable Graves' hyperthyroidism was defined as the absence of progression to ophthalmopathy over 18 months of follow-up. Hyperthyroidism patients were aged 18 to 65 years and newly diagnosed, with disease duration of less than 2 months. The study excluded patients with uncontrolled infections, other autoimmune diseases, pregnancy or lactation. Clinical symptoms, serum thyroxine and TRAb, thyroid ultrasound, and orbital computed tomography formed the basis for the diagnoses. PBMCs were separated from approximately 10 ml of fresh peripheral blood using Ficoll-Paque density gradient centrifugation. Total RNA was extracted using Trizol reagent, and RNA quality was assessed on an Agilent 2100 Bioanalyzer. Overall study outcomes, separate from this receptor: A 13 V-J signature model separated ophthalmopathy from stable hyperthyroidism, with nearly 90% sensitivity and roughly 81% specificity in cross-validation and 80%/75% in testing. In validation, the model predicted progression to ophthalmopathy a median of about 6 months before onset, with roughly 70% sensitivity and roughly 77% specificity. Most expanded thyroid clonotypes (frequency above 0.001) were also detected in blood, suggesting blood repertoires may reflect thyroid immune responses. No statistical method was used to set the sample size in advance, and investigators knew the group allocation.

The germline V gene (reference sequence) sets CDR1 to DFQATT and CDR2 to SNEGSKA. Compared with germline, V lacks 4 bases and J lacks 6 bases; bases without a gene match: 5. The CDR3 holds 13 amino acids from the cysteine to the phenylalanine. Kept here is only the CDR3 DNA, which spans 39 bases and is read in frame from base 1. Sequencing was carried out using blood. The receptor was derived from a woman aged 25 to 39 with Graves' hyperthyroidism. The chain couples TRBV20-1 to TRBJ1-4; 7 nucleotides in the junction match TRBD1. The CDR3 reads as follows: CSAKTGQDEKLFF. The DNA sequence is as follows: TGCAGTGCTAAGACTGGACAGGATGAAAAACTGTTTTTT.